The clone carrying this T cell receptor beta chain was counted a single time. Germline V lookup: CDR1 SNHLY, CDR2 FYNNEI. V lost 5 bases and J lost 2; bases outside the gene matches: 4. This CDR3 comprises 14 residues. The data originate from a study of PD-L1 blockade in urothelial cancer. The data were produced by immunoSEQ multiplex PCR, yet TCRdb's version contains in-frame clones alone and is incomplete. Here the sample spans around 53,000 clones, 84% being singletons. The TCR was taken from a man aged 35 to 55 with urothelial cancer. The gene calls are TRBV2 and TRBJ2-7; 9 bases match TRBD2. Sequencing used PBMCs, obtained around atezolizumab (anti-PD-L1) treatment. CDR3 nucleotide sequence: TGTGCCAGCAGTAGACTAGCGGTTCCCTACGAGCAGTACTTC. It specifies CASSRLAVPYEQYF.